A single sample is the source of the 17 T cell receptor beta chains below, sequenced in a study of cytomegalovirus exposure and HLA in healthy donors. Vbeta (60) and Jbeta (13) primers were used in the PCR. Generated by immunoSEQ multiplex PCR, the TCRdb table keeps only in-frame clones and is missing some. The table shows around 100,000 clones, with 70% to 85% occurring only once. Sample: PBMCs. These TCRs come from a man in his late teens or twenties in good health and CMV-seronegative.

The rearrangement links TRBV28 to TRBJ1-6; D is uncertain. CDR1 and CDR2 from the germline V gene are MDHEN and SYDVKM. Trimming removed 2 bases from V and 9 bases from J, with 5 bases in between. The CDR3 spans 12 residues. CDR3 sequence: CASSLPFSPLHF. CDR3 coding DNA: TGTGCCAGCAGTTTACCTTTTTCACCCCTCCACTTT.

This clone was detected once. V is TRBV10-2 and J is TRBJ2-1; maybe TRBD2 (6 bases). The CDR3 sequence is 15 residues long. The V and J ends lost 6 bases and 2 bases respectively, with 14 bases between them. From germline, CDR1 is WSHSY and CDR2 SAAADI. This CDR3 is CASRGEEGPYNEQFF. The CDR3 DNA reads TGCGCCAGCAGGGGGGAGGAGGGACCCTACAATGAGCAGTTCTTC.

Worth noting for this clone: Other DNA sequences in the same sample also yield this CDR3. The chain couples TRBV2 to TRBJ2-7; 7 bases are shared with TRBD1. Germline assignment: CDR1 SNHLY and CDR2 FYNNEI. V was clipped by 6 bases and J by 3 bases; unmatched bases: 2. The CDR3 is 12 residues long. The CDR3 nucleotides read TGTGCCAGCAGCAGGGACAGCTACGAGCAGTACTTC. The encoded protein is CASSRDSYEQYF. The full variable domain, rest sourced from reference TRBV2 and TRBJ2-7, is EPEVTQTPSHQVTQMGQEVILRCVPISNHLYFYWYRQILGQKVEFLVSFYNNEISEKSEIFDDQFSVERPDGSNFTLKIRSTKLEDSAMYFCASSRDSYEQYFGPGTRLTVT.

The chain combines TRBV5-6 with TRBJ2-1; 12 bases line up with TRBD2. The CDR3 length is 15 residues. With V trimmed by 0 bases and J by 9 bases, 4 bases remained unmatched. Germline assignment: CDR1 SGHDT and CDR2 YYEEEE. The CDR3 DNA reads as TGTGCCAGCAGCTTGGTGACTAGCGGGAGTGGTGAGCAGTTCTTC. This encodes CASSLVTSGSGEQFF.

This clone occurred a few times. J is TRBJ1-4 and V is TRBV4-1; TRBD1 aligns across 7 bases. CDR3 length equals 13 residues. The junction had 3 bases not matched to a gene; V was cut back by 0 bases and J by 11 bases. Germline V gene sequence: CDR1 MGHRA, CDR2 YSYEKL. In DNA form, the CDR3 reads TGCGCCAGCAGCCAAGAGACAGGGTGGAAACTGTTTTTT. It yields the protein CASSQETGWKLFF.

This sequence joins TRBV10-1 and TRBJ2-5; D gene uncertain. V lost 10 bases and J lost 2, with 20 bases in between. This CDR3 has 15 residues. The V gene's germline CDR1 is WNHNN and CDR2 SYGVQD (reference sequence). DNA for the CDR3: TGCGCCACTACTGGCCGGCGGTCAGTACAAGAGACCCAGTACTTC. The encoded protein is CATTGRRSVQETQYF.

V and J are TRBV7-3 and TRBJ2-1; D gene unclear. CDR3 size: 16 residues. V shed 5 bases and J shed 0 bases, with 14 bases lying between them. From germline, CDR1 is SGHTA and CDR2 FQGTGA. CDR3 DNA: TGTGCCAGCAGCCCCATCGGCGGTAGCTCCTACAATGAGCAGTTCTTC. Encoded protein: CASSPIGGSSYNEQFF.

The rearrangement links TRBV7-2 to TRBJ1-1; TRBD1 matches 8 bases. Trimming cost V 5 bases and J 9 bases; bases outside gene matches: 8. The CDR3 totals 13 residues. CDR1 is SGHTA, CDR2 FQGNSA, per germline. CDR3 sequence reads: CASSRDRGEKAFF. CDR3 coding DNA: TGTGCCAGCAGCCGCGACAGGGGTGAAAAAGCTTTCTTT.

The chain's CDR3 is CASSYGYRADTEAFF. The CDR3 nucleotides are TGTGCCAGCAGTTACGGTTACAGGGCGGACACTGAAGCTTTCTTT. This chain connects TRBV6-5 to TRBJ1-1; tentatively, D is TRBD1 (6 bases). This CDR3 is 15 amino acids long. Germline V lookup: CDR1 MNHEY, CDR2 SVGAGI. The germline V and J ends were trimmed by 2 bases and 3 bases, with 13 bases remaining between them.

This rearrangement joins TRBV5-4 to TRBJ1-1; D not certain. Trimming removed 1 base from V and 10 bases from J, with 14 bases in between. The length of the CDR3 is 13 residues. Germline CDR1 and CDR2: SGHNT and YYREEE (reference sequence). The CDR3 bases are TGTGCCAGCAGCTTGCTTTCCGATCCGGGAGCTTTCTTT. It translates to CASSLLSDPGAFF.

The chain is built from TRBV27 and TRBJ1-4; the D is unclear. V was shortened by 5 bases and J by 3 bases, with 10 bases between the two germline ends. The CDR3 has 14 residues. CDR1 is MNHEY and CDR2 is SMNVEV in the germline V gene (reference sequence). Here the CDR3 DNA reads TGTGCCAGCAGTCCCCGGTTGGCTAATGAAAAACTGTTTTTT. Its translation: CASSPRLANEKLFF. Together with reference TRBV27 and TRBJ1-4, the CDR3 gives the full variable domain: EAQVTQNPRYLITVTGKKLTVTCSQNMNHEYMSWYRQDPGLGLRQIYYSMNVEVTDKGDVPEGYKVSRKEKRNFPLILESPSPNQTSLYFCASSPRLANEKLFFGSGTQLSVL.

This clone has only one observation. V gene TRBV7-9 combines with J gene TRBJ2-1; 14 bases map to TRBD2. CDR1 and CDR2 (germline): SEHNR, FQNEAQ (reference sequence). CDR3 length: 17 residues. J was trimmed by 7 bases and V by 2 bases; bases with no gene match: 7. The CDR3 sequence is CASSLRRTSGRSNEQFF. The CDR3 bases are TGTGCCAGCAGCTTAAGGAGGACTAGCGGGAGGAGTAATGAGCAGTTCTTC.

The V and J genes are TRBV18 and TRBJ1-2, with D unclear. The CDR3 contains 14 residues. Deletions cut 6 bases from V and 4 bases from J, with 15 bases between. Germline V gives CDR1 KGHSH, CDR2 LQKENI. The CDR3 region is CASSTGEGFYGYTF. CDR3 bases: TGTGCCAGCTCTACCGGGGAGGGATTCTATGGCTACACCTTC.

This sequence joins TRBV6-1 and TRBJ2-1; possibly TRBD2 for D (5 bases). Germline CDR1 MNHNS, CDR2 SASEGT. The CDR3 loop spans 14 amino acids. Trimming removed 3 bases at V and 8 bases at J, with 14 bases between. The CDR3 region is CASSDTGRVHEQFF. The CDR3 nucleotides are TGTGCCAGCAGTGATACGGGAAGGGTCCATGAGCAGTTCTTC.

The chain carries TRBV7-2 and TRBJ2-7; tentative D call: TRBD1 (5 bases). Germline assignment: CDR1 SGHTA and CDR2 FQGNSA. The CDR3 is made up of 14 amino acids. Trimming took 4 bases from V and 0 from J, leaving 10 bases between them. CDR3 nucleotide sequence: TGTGCCAGCAGCTCAGTAGGGGACTCCTACGAGCAGTACTTC. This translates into CASSSVGDSYEQYF.

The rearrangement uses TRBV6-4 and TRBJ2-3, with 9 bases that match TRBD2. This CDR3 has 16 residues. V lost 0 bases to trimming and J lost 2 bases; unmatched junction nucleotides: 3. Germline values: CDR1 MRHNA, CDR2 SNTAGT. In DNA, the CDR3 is TGTGCCAGCAGTGACTCGGCGGGAGGGCCCACAGATACGCAGTATTTT. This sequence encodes CASSDSAGGPTDTQYF.

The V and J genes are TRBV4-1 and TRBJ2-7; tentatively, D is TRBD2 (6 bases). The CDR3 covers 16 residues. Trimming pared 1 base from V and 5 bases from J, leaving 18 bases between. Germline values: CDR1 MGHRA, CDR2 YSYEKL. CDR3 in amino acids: CASSQALLGGDHEQYF. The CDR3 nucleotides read TGCGCCAGCAGCCAAGCTTTACTAGGAGGGGACCACGAGCAGTACTTC.